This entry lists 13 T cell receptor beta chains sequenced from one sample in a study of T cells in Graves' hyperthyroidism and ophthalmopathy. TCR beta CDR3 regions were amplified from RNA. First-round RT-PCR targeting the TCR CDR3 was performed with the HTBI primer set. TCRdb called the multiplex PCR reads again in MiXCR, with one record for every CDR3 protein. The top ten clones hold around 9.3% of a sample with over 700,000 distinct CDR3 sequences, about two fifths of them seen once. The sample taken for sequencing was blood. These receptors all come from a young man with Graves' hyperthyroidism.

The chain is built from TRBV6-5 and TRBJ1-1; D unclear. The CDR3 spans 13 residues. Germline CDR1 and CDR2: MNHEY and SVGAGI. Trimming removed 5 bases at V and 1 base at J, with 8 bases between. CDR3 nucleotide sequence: TGTGCCAGCAGTGTCTCCGAGAACACTGAAGCTTTCTTT. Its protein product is CASSVSENTEAFF.

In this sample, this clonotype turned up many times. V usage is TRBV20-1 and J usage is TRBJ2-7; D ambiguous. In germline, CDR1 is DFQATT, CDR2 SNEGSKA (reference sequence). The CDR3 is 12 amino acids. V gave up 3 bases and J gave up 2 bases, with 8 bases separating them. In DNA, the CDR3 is TGCAGTGCTAGTTACCAAACCTACGAGCAGTACTTC. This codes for CSASYQTYEQYF.

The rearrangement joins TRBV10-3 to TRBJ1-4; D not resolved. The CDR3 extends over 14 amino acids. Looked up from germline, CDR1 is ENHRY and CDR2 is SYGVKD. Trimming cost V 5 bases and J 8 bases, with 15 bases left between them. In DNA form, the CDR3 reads TGTGCCATCAGTTCCCAGCGGGTTCGGGAAAAACTGTTTTTT. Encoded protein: CAISSQRVREKLFF.

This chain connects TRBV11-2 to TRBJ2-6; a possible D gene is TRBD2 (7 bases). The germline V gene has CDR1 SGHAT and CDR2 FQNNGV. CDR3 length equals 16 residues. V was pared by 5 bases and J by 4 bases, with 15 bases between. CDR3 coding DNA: TGTGCCAGCAGCCATCTGGGGGGGCAGGGGGCCAACGTCCTGACTTTC. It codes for CASSHLGGQGANVLTF.

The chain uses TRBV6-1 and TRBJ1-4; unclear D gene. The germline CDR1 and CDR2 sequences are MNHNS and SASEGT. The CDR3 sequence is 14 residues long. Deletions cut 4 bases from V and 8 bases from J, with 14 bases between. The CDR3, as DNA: TGTGCCAGCAGTGCGGCGGTAATAAGCGAAAAACTGTTTTTT. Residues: CASSAAVISEKLFF.

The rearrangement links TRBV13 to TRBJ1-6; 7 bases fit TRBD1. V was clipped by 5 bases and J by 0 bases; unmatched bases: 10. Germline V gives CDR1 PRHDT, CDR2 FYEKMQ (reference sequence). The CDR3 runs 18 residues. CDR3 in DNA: TGTGCCAGCAGCGTAGCCCCGGGACAGAGCTCCTATAATTCACCCCTCCACTTT. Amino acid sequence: CASSVAPGQSSYNSPLHF.

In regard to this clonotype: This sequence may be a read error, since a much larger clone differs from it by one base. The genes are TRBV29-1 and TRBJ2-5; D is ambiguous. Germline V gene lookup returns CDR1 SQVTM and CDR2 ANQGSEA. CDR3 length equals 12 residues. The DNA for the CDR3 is TGCAGCGTTGGGGCGTACCAACAGACCCAGTACTTC. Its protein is CSVGAYQQTQYF.

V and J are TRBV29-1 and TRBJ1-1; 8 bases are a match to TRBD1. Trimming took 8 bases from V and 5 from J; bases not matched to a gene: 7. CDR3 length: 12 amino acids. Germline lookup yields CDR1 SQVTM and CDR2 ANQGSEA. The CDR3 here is CSIDRGGTEAFF. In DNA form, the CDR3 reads TGCAGCATAGACAGGGGTGGGACTGAAGCTTTCTTT.

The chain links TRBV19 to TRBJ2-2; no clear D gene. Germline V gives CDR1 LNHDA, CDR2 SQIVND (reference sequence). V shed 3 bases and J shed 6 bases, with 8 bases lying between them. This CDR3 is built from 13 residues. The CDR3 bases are TGTGCCAGTAGTATCGGCCAGCCCGGGGAGCTGTTTTTT. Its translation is CASSIGQPGELFF. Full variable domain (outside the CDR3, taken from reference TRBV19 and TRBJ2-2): DGGITQSPKYLFRKEGQNVTLSCEQNLNHDAMYWYRQDPGQGLRLIYYSQIVNDFQKGDIAEGYSVSREKKESFPLTVTSAQKNPTAFYLCASSIGQPGELFFGEGSRLTVL.

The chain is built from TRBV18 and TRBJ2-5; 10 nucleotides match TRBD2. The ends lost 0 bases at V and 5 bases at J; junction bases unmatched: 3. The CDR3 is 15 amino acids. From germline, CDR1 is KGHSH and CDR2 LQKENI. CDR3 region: CASSPPPSGSETQYF. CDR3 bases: TGTGCCAGCTCACCACCTCCTAGCGGGAGCGAGACCCAGTACTTC.

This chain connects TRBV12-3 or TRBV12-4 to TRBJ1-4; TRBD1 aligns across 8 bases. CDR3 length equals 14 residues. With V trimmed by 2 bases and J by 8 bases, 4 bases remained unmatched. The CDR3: CASSLRQGIEKLFF. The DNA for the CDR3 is TGTGCCAGCAGTTTAAGACAGGGGATCGAAAAACTGTTTTTT.

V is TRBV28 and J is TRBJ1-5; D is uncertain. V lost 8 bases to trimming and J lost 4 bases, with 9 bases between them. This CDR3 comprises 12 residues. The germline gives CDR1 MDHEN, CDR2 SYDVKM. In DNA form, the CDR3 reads TGTGCCAGCTGTGATGGGAATCAGCCCCAGCATTTT. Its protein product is CASCDGNQPQHF.

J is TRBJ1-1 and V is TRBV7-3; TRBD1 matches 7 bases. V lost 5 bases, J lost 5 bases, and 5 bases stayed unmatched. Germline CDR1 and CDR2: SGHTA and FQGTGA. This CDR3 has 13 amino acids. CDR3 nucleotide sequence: TGTGCCAGCAGCCCCCAGACAGGGACTGAAGCTTTCTTT. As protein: CASSPQTGTEAFF.